One and the same sample provided the 22 T cell receptor beta chains below, sequenced in a study of T cells in tumors after PD-1 blockade. The method was immunoSEQ multiplex PCR; TCRdb's version includes in-frame clones alone and lacks a portion of them. The data show more than 40,000 clones, with 81% seen just once and approximately 4.1% held by the top ten. This material consisted of PBMCs, taken before anti-PD-1 treatment. These receptor sequences come from a human donor with basal cell carcinoma.

The chain joins TRBV30 to TRBJ1-4, with unresolved D. Germline V lookup: CDR1 GTSNPN, CDR2 SVGIG (reference sequence). V was cut by 4 bases and J by 4 bases, with 19 bases left in between. The CDR3 runs to 16 residues. CDR3 nucleotides: TGTGCCTGGAATGACCCCCTGACGGCCCGTAATGAAAAACTGTTTTTT. Protein sequence: CAWNDPLTARNEKLFF.

The chain employs TRBV28 and TRBJ1-1; D call uncertain. CDR1 and CDR2 (germline): MDHEN, SYDVKM. Trimming removed 10 bases from V and 0 bases from J, with 9 bases in between. The CDR3 is made up of 12 amino acids. The CDR3 here is CAIATVNTEAFF. The CDR3 bases are TGTGCCATTGCGACTGTGAACACTGAAGCTTTCTTT.

This clone was observed once. This chain joins TRBV2 and TRBJ2-7; 7 bases match TRBD1. The CDR3 has 15 residues. Trimming at V came to 1 base and at J to 3 bases, leaving 6 bases not matched to a gene. The germline CDR1 and CDR2 sequences are SNHLY and FYNNEI. The CDR3 loop reads CASSEDGQVNYEQYF. The CDR3 DNA reads TGTGCCAGCAGTGAAGATGGACAGGTAAACTACGAGCAGTACTTC.

The chain links TRBV4-2 to TRBJ1-1; no clear D gene. This CDR3 region has 15 residues. V gave up 1 base and J gave up 5 bases, with 14 bases separating them. CDR1 is LGHNA, CDR2 YNFKEQ, per germline. The CDR3 protein is CASSQVTFGVTEAFF. The CDR3 bases are TGTGCCAGCAGCCAAGTCACCTTCGGGGTAACTGAAGCTTTCTTT.

This clone has just a few counts. The V and J genes are TRBV15 and TRBJ2-5; TRBD2 matches 7 bases. V lost 1 base, J lost 4 bases, and 6 bases stayed unmatched. CDR1 is LNHNV and CDR2 is YYDKDF in the germline V gene (reference sequence). CDR3 length: 15 residues. CDR3 sequence: CATSRVRAGRETQYF. The CDR3 coding sequence is TGTGCCACCAGCAGAGTCCGAGCGGGGAGAGAGACCCAGTACTTC.

The chain links TRBV5-1 to TRBJ1-2; weak D call: TRBD1 (5 bases). V lost 3 bases and J lost 1, with 13 bases in between. The length of the CDR3 is 15 residues. Germline lookup yields CDR1 SGHRS and CDR2 YFSETQ. The CDR3, as DNA: TGCGCCAGCAGCTGGTCCGGGGCTATTAACTATGGCTACACCTTC. Amino acids: CASSWSGAINYGYTF.

V is TRBV2 and J is TRBJ1-5; no firm D call. This CDR3 is 15 amino acids long. Per germline, CDR1 SNHLY and CDR2 FYNNEI. Trimming removed 4 bases from V and 0 bases from J, with 10 bases in between. CDR3: CASSVSGFSNQPQHF. CDR3 in DNA: TGTGCCAGCAGTGTCTCGGGGTTTAGCAATCAGCCCCAGCATTTT.

V is TRBV6-5 and J is TRBJ2-7, with D unresolved. Trimming removed 8 bases from V and 2 bases from J, with 13 bases in between. The CDR3 has 13 amino acids. Per germline, CDR1 MNHEY and CDR2 SVGAGI. The CDR3 here is CASSATATYEQYF. The CDR3 nucleotides are TGTGCCAGCTCGGCGACGGCTACCTACGAGCAGTACTTC.

The genes are TRBV5-1 and TRBJ1-1; D is possibly TRBD1 (5 bases). Germline lookup yields CDR1 SGHRS and CDR2 YFSETQ. CDR3 length equals 14 residues. Trimming took 1 base from V and 1 from J, leaving 8 bases between them. The CDR3 DNA is TGCGCCAGCAGCTTGTCAGGGTGGAACACTGAAGCTTTCTTT. Its protein is CASSLSGWNTEAFF.

This chain uses TRBV3-1 (or the pseudogene TRBV3-2) with TRBJ1-4; D not resolved. The length of the CDR3 is 12 residues. The V and J ends lost 4 bases and 6 bases respectively, with 6 bases between them. From germline, CDR1 is LGHDT and CDR2 YNNKEL (reference sequence). CDR3 nucleotide sequence: TGTGCCAGCAGCCTCGGGGATGAAAAACTGTTTTTT. This codes for CASSLGDEKLFF.

The genes are TRBV12-3 or TRBV12-4 and TRBJ1-3; D perhaps matches TRBD1 (5 bases). The CDR3 totals 13 residues. V was shortened by 11 bases and J by 2 bases, with 13 bases between the two germline ends. Here the CDR3 reads CALGGGAGNTIYF. DNA for the CDR3: TGTGCCCTGGGAGGAGGGGCTGGAAACACCATATATTTT.

This clone has a handful of counts. This sequence joins TRBV20-1 and TRBJ2-3; D might be TRBD2 (5 bases). The CDR3 runs to 13 residues. V was shortened by 3 bases and J by 3 bases, with 10 bases between the two germline ends. Germline V gives CDR1 DFQATT, CDR2 SNEGSKA (reference sequence). CDR3 DNA: TGCAGTGCTAGTCACGGGGATACAGATACGCAGTATTTT. Amino acids: CSASHGDTDTQYF.

The V call is TRBV19, the J call TRBJ2-5; tentatively, D is TRBD1 or TRBD2 (6 bases each). Germline V gene sequence: CDR1 LNHDA, CDR2 SQIVND (reference sequence). The CDR3 consists of 16 residues. Trimming stripped 2 bases from V and 1 base from J, with 14 bases between. The CDR3 is CASSIPAGGGQETQYF. The DNA for the CDR3 is TGTGCCAGTAGTATACCAGCAGGAGGGGGCCAAGAGACCCAGTACTTC.

The J gene is TRBJ2-5, the V gene TRBV9; TRBD2 matches 8 bases. The CDR3 loop spans 15 amino acids. Losses at the gene ends were 4 bases for V and 5 bases for J; bases not matched to a gene: 10. Germline V gives CDR1 SGDLS, CDR2 YYNGEE. The CDR3 DNA follows: TGTGCCAGCAGCATTGGACTAGCTCAGGGGGAGACCCAGTACTTC. This encodes CASSIGLAQGETQYF.

The CDR3 sequence is CASEGSADTQYF. The DNA of the CDR3 is TGTGCCAGCGAGGGGAGCGCAGATACGCAGTATTTT. The chain couples TRBV2 to TRBJ2-3; tentatively, D is TRBD1 or TRBD2 (5 bases each). The germline V gene has CDR1 SNHLY and CDR2 FYNNEI. The CDR3 extends over 12 amino acids. Between the trimmed V and J ends, which lost 8 bases and 4 bases, there was a span of 10 bases.

This chain connects TRBV21-1 to TRBJ2-3; the DNA was not compared with TRBD1, the D call given in the table. TRBV21-1 is a pseudogene. The CDR3 runs 18 residues. The CDR3 loop is CASSRDRGFLFGTDTQYF. DNA for the CDR3: TGTGCCAGCAGTAGGGACAGGGGGTTCCTATTTGGCACAGATACGCAGTATTTT.

This clone was counted a few times. This chain connects TRBV7-6 to TRBJ1-6; D not certain. The CDR3 covers 14 residues. The germline V gene encodes CDR1 SGHVS and CDR2 FNYEAQ. Trimming took 3 bases from V and 5 from J, leaving 8 bases between them. The chain's CDR3 is CASSFGEHNSPLHF. The CDR3 bases are TGTGCCAGCAGCTTCGGGGAGCATAATTCACCCCTCCACTTT. Based on the CDR3 plus reference TRBV7-6 and TRBJ1-6, the full variable domain is GAGVSQSPRYKVTKRGQDVALRCDPISGHVSLYWYRQALGQGPEFLTYFNYEAQQDKSGLPNDRFSAERPEGSISTLTIQRTEQRDSAMYRCASSFGEHNSPLHFGNGTRLTVT.

The chain employs TRBV28 and TRBJ1-3; D is ambiguous. This CDR3 spans 12 amino acids. V was trimmed by 3 bases and J by 7 bases, leaving 7 bases between them. Per the germline V gene, CDR1 is MDHEN and CDR2 is SYDVKM. In nucleotides, the CDR3 is TGTGCCAGCAGTTTGCTGGGGAACACCATATATTTT. Its translation: CASSLLGNTIYF.

This rearrangement joins TRBV5-4 to TRBJ2-3; 11 bases fit TRBD2. This CDR3 spans 15 amino acids. The ends lost 3 bases at V and 6 bases at J; junction bases unmatched: 6. Germline values: CDR1 SGHNT, CDR2 YYREEE (reference sequence). The CDR3 here is CASSSLAGGPDTQYF. The CDR3 coding sequence is TGTGCCAGCAGCTCCTTAGCGGGGGGGCCGGATACGCAGTATTTT.

The chain has TRBV18 and TRBJ1-2, with 9 bases that match TRBD1. CDR1 and CDR2 from the germline V gene are KGHSH and LQKENI. CDR3 length: 13 amino acids. V gave up 6 bases and J gave up 6 bases; unmatched junction bases: 5. In DNA form, the CDR3 reads TGTGCCAGCTCCCAGGGACAGGGCAATGGCTACACCTTC. Amino acids: CASSQGQGNGYTF.

This chain joins TRBV14 and TRBJ2-3; D remains unclear. The CDR3 is made up of 18 amino acids. V dropped 4 bases and J dropped 1 base, with 21 bases sitting between them. Germline-derived CDR1 and CDR2 are SGHDN and FVKESK. CDR3: CASSLSRFGIWGTDTQYF. The CDR3 DNA follows: TGTGCCAGCAGCCTCTCAAGGTTCGGTATTTGGGGCACAGATACGCAGTATTTT.

The rearrangement uses TRBV2 and TRBJ2-3, with TRBD2 matching over 14 bases. V dropped 4 bases and J dropped 0; count of bases not matched to a gene: 3. CDR1 SNHLY and CDR2 FYNNEI come from the germline V gene. This CDR3 contains 17 residues. CDR3 DNA: TGTGCCAGCAGTGGGACTAGCGGGGGGACTAGCACAGATACGCAGTATTTT. Translated: CASSGTSGGTSTDTQYF.